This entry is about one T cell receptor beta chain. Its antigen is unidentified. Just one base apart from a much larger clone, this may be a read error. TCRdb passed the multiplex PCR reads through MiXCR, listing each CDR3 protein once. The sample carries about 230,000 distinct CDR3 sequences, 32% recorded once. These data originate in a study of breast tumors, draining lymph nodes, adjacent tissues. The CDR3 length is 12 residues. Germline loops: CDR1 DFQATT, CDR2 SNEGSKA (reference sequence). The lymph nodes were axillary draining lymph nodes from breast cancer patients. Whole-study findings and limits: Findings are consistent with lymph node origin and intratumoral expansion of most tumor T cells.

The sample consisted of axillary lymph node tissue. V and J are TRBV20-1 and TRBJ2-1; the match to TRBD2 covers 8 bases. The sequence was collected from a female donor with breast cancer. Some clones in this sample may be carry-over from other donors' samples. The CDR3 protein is CSASRREAEQLF. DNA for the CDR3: TGCAGTGCTAGTAGGCGGGAGGCTGAGCAGCTCTTC.